What follows is one TCR beta chain and its context. As yet, its antigen is unknown. This entry is derived from a study of cytomegalovirus exposure and HLA in healthy donors. On the study more broadly: One earlier analysis, a look at approximately 180 million T cells, found some 100 million unique TCR beta sequences.

The PCR contained 60 Vbeta and 13 Jbeta primers. Profiled with immunoSEQ multiplex PCR; TCRdb holds only in-frame clones, not every one. The sample includes roughly 140,000 clones, 78% of them seen just once. The study's findings and limits: Later analysis suggested links between common viral pathogens and several top significant clusters. Reportedly, diagnosis of cytomegalovirus status by the classifier showed high specificity and sensitivity.

This CDR3 is 14 amino acids long. Trimming left V 1 base short and J 5 bases short, with 12 bases between. Germline loops: CDR1 SGHVS, CDR2 FNYEAQ. The sequence was obtained from a female donor in good health and CMV-seronegative. This chain uses TRBV7-6 with TRBJ2-7; a possible D gene is TRBD1 (5 bases). What was sequenced was PBMCs. The CDR3 region is CASSLVQGLDEQYF. DNA of the CDR3: TGTGCCAGCAGCTTAGTTCAGGGTTTGGACGAGCAGTACTTC.